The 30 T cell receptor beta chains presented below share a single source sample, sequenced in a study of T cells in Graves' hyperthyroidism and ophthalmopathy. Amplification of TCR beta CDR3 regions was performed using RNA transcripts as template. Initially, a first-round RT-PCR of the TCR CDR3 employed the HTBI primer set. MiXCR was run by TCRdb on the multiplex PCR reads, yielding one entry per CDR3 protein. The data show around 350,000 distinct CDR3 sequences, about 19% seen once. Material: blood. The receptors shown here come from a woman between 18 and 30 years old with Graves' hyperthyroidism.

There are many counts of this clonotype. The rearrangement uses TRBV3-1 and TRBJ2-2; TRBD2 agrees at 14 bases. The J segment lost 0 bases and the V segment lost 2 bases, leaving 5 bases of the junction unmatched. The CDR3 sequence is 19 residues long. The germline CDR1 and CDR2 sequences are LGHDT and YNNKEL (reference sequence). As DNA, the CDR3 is TGTGCCAGCAGCCAATTAGGACTAGCGGGGGGACCGAACACCGGGGAGCTGTTTTTT. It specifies CASSQLGLAGGPNTGELFF.

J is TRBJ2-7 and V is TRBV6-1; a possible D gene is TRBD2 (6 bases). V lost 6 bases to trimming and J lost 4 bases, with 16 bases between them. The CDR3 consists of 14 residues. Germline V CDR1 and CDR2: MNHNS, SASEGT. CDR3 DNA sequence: TGTGCCAGCAGCCAGCTAGCGAAAACGTACGAGCAGTACTTC. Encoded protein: CASSQLAKTYEQYF.

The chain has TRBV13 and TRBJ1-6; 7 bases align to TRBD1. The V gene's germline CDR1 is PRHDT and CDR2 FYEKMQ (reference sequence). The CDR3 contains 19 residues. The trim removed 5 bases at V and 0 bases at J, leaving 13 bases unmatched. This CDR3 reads CASSRRDSFFSSYNSPLHF. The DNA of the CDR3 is TGTGCCAGCAGCCGCCGGGACAGCTTTTTTAGCTCCTATAATTCACCCCTCCACTTT.

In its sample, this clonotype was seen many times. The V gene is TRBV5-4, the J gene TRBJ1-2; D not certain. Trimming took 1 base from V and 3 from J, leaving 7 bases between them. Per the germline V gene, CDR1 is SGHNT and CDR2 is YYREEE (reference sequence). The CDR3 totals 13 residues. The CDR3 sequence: CASSLRTYYGYTF. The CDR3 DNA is TGTGCCAGCAGCTTGCGGACTTACTATGGCTACACCTTC. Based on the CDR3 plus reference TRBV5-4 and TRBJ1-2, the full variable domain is ETGVTQSPTHLIKTRGQQVTLRCSSQSGHNTVSWYQQALGQGPQFIFQYYREEENGRGNFPPRFSGLQFPNYSSELNVNALELDDSALYLCASSLRTYYGYTFGSGTRLTVV.

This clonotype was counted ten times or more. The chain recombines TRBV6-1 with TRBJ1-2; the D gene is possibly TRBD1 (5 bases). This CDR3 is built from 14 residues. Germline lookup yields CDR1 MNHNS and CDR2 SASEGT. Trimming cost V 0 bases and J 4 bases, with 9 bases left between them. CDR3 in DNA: TGTGCCAGCAGTGAAGCGCGGGGGAGCTATGGCTACACCTTC. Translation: CASSEARGSYGYTF.

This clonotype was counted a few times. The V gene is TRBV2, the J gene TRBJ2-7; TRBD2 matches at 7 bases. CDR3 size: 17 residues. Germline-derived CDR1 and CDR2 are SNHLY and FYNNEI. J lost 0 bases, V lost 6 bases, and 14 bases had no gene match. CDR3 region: CASSGGRLAAASYEQYF. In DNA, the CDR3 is TGTGCCAGCAGCGGAGGGAGACTAGCTGCGGCCTCCTACGAGCAGTACTTC.

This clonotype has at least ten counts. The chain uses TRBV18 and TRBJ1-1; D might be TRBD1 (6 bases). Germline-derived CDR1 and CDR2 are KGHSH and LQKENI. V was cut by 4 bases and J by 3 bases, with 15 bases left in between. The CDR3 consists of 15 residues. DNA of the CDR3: TGTGCCAGCTCACGTACAGGGAATAGCGACACTGAAGCTTTCTTT. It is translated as CASSRTGNSDTEAFF.

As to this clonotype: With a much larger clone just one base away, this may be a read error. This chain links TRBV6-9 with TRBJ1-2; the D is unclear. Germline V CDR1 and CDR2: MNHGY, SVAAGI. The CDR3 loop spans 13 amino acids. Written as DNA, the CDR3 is TGTGCCTGCAGTTATTCGGAATACTATGGCTACACCTTC. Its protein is CACSYSEYYGYTF.

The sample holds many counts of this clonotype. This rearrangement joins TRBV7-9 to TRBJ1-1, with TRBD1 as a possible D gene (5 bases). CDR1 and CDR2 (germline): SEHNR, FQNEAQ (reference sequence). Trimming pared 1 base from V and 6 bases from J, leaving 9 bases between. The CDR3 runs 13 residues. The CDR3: CASSLGDSSEAFF. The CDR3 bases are TGTGCCAGCAGCTTAGGTGACAGCTCTGAAGCTTTCTTT.

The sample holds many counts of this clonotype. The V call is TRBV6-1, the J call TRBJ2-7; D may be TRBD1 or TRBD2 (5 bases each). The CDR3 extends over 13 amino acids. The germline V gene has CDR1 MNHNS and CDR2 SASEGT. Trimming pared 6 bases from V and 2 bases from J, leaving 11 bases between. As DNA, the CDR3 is TGTGCCAGCAGGAGGGACCCCACCTACGAGCAGTACTTC. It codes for CASRRDPTYEQYF.

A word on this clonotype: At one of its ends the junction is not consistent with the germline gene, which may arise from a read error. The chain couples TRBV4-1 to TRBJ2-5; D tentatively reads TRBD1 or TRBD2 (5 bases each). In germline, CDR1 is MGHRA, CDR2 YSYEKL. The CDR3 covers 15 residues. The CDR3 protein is CASIQDPGPGETQYF. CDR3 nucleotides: TGCGCCAGCATCCAAGATCCGGGGCCAGGAGAGACCCAGTACTTC.

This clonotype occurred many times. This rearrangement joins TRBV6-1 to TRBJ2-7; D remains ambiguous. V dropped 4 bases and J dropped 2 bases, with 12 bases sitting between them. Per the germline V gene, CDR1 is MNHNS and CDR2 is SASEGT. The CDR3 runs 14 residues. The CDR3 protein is CASSGGPNPYEQYF. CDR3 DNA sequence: TGTGCCAGCAGTGGTGGTCCCAACCCCTACGAGCAGTACTTC.

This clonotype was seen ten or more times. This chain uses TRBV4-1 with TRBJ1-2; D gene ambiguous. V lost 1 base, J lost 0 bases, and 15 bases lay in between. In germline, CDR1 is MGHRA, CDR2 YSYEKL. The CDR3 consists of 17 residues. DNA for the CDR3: TGCGCCAGCAGCCAAGTTAGCACAGCGAAAGCTAACTATGGCTACACCTTC. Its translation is CASSQVSTAKANYGYTF.

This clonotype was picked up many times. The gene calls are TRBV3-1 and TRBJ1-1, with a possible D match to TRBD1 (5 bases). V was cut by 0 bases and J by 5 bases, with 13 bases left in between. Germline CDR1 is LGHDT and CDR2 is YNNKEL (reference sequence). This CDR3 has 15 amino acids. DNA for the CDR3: TGTGCCAGCAGCCAAGAGGGAACAGGACTAACTGAAGCTTTCTTT. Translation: CASSQEGTGLTEAFF. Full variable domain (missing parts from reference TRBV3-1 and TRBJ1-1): DTAVSQTPKYLVTQMGNDKSIKCEQNLGHDTMYWYKQDSKKFLKIMFSYNNKELIINETVPNRFSPKSPDKAHLNLHINSLELGDSAVYFCASSQEGTGLTEAFFGQGTRLTVV.

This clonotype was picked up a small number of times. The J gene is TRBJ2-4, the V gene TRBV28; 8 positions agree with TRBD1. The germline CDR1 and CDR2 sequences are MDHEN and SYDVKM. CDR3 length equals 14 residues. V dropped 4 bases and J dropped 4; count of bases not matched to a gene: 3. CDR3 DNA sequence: TGTGCCAGCAGTTGGAGACAGGGGAAAAACATTCAGTACTTC. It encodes CASSWRQGKNIQYF.

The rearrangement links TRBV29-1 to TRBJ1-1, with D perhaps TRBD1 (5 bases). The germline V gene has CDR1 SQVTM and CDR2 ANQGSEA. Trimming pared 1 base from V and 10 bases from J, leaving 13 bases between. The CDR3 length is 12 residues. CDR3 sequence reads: CSVEASGLSAFF. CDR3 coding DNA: TGCAGCGTTGAAGCCTCAGGGCTTTCAGCTTTCTTT.

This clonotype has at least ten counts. CDR3 bases: TGTGCCAGCTCACCAAGGAGAACAACATCCTACTATGGCTACACCTTC. This encodes CASSPRRTTSYYGYTF. J is TRBJ1-2 and V is TRBV18; D not resolved. The length of the CDR3 is 16 residues. Trimming pared 2 bases from V and 3 bases from J, leaving 16 bases between. Germline-derived CDR1 and CDR2 are KGHSH and LQKENI.

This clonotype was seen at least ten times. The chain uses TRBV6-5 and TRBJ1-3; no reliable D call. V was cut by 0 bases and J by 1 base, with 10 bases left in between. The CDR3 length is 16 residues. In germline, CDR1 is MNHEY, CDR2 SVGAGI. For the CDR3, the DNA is TGTGCCAGCAGTTACTCCCCAATTAGGTCTGGAAACACCATATATTTT. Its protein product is CASSYSPIRSGNTIYF.

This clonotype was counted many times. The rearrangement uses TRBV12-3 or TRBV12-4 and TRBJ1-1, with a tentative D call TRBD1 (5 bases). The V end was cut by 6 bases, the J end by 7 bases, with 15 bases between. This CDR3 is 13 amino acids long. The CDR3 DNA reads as TGTGCCAGCAGGTTATGGGGGGAGGGTGAAGCTTTCTTT. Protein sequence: CASRLWGEGEAFF.

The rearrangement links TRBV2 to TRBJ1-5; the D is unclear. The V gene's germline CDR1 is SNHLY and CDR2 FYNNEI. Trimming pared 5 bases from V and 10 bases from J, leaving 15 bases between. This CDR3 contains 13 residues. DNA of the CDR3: TGTGCCAGCAGTCCGTTAAGGGCAGATCCCCAGCATTTT. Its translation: CASSPLRADPQHF.

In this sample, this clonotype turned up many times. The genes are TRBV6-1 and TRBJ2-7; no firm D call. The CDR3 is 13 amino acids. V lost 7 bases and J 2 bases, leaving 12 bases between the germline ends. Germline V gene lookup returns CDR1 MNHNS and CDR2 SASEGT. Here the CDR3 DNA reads TGTGCCAGCACCTTCGACGGAACCTACGAGCAGTACTTC. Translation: CASTFDGTYEQYF.

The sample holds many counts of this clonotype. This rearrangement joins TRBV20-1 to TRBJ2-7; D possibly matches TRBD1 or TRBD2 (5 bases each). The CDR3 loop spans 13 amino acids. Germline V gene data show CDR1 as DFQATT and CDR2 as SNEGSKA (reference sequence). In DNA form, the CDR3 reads TGCAGCGTCACCGGGACGGAGACCTACGAGCAGTACTTC. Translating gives CSVTGTETYEQYF.

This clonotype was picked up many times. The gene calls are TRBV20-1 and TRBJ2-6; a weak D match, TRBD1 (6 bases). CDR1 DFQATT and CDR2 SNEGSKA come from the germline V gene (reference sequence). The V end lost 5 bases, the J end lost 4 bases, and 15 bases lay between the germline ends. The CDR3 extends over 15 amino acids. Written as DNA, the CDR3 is TGCAGTGCTCCCCTAGGGGGATCCGGGGCCAACGTCCTGACTTTC. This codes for CSAPLGGSGANVLTF.

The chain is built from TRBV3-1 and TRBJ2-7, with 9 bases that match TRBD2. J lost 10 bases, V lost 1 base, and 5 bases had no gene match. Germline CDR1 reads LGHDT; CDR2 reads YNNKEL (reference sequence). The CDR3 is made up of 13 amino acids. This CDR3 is CASSQGLAGLQYF. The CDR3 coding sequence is TGTGCCAGCAGCCAAGGCCTAGCGGGGCTCCAGTACTTC.

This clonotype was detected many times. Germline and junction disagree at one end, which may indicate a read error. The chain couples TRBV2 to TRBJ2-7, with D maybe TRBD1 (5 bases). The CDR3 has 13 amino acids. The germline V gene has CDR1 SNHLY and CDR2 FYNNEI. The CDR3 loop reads CARKATGGLGWNF. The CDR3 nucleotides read TGTGCCAGAAAGGCTACAGGTGGGTTAGGATGGAACTTC.

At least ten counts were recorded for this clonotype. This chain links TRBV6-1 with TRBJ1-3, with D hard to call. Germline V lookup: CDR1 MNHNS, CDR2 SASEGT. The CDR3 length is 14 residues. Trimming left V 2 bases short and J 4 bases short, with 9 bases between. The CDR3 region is CASSEWGAGNTIYF. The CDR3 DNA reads TGTGCCAGCAGTGAATGGGGAGCCGGAAACACCATATATTTT.

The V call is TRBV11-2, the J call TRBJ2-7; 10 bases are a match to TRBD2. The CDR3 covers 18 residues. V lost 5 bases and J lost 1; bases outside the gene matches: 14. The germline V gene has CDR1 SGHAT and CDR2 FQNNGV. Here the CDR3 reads CASSPLNTPSGSSYEQYF. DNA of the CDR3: TGTGCCAGCAGCCCCCTTAATACCCCTAGCGGGAGTTCCTACGAGCAGTACTTC.

As DNA, the CDR3 is TGTGCCAGCAGCCCCGATGGAGGGTCCTATGGCTACACCTTC. Amino acids: CASSPDGGSYGYTF. The rearrangement uses TRBV7-8 and TRBJ1-2; D is unclear. This CDR3 is 14 amino acids long. Trimming shortened V by 5 bases and J by 4 bases, and 14 bases separated the two germline ends. Germline CDR1 reads SGHVS; CDR2 reads FQNEAQ.

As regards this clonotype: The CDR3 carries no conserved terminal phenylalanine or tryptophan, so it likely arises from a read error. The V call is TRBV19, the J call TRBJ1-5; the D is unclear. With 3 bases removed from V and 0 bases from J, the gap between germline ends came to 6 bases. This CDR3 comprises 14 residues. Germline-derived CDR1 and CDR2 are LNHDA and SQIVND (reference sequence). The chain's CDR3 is CASSISDSNQPQHY. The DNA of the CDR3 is TGTGCCAGTAGTATTTCAGATAGCAATCAGCCCCAGCATTAT.

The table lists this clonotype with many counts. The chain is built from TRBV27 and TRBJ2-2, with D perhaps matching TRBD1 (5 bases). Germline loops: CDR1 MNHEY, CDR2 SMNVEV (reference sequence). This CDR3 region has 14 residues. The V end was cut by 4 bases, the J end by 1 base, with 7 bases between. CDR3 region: CASSSGQNTGELFF. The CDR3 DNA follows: TGTGCCAGCAGTTCCGGACAGAACACCGGGGAGCTGTTTTTT.